The sequence of this T cell receptor beta chain was determined in a study of T-cell memory formation after mild COVID-19. Whole-study context: Largely donor-specific sequence clusters came from two donors. Study-level points and caveats: The study detected some responding clones in pre-infection memory, suggesting cross-reactive memory joined.

In this sample, this clonotype turned up a few times. Its antigen is unknown. The CDR3 loop spans 15 amino acids. Germline values: CDR1 MGHRA, CDR2 YSYEKL. V was cut by 1 base and J by 0 bases, with 10 bases left in between. Researchers used 5'RACE with constant-segment primers to make TCR alpha and TCR beta cDNA libraries that carry sample barcodes and UMIs. MiXCR was run by TCRdb on the 5' RACE reads, yielding one entry per CDR3 protein. The profile shows 250,000 to 300,000 distinct CDR3 sequences, 16% of them singletons. The receptor was isolated from a man aged 18 to 35 who had mild COVID-19 (a few samples of this study predate the infection). Cell type and time point are not known. The sequenced sample consisted of PBMCs or a T cell subset sorted from them (not recorded which). The gene calls are TRBV4-1 and TRBJ2-7; D might be TRBD2 (6 bases). CDR3 amino acids: CASSQVAGSSYEQYF. The CDR3 DNA is TGCGCCAGCAGCCAAGTGGCGGGGTCCTCCTACGAGCAGTACTTC.